This TCR beta chain was documented in a study of Graves' ophthalmopathy and Graves' hyperthyroidism. Broader study findings: A majority of expanded thyroid clonotypes exceeding 0.001 frequency were likewise present in blood. With 70.59% sensitivity and approximately 72% specificity, the model predicted ophthalmopathy progression. A 13-signature model separated ophthalmopathy from stable hyperthyroidism, reaching around 88% sensitivity and 81.08% specificity cross-validated.

Trimming took 6 bases from V and 4 from J, leaving 12 bases between them. In germline, CDR1 is MNHNS, CDR2 SASEGT. CDR3 length: 13 residues. TCR beta CDR3 amplification used RNA transcripts. The first-round RT-PCR employed HTBI primers together with the Qiagen OneStep RT-PCR kit. A multiplex PCR was then performed as the second round. MiXCR, applied by TCRdb to the multiplex PCR reads, yields one record per CDR3 protein. The sample includes 500,000 to 700,000 distinct CDR3 sequences, roughly 39% of them seen just once. This clonotype was detected ten times or more. What it binds is not known. This sequence was found in an adult man with Graves' hyperthyroidism. The material sequenced was peripheral blood or thyroid tissue (not recorded which). V gene TRBV6-1 combines with J gene TRBJ1-2; D unresolved. CDR3 DNA: TGTGCCAGCAGGGAGACGGCAACCTATGGCTACACCTTC. Its translation: CASRETATYGYTF.